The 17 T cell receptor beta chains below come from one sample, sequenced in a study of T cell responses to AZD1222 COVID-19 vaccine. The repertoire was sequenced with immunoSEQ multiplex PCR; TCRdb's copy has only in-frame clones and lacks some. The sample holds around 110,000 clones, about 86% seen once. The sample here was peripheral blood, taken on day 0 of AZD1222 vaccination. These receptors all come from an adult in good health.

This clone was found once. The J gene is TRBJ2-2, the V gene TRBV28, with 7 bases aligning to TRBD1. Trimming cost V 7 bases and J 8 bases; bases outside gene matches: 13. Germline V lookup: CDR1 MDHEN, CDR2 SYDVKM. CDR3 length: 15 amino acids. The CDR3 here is CASTTQGPLGGELFF. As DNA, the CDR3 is TGTGCCAGCACCACACAGGGGCCTCTGGGAGGGGAGCTGTTTTTT.

The CDR3 bases are TGTGCCAGCAGCTTAAACAGGGGACAGGGTGCAGGCTACACCTTC. Its protein is CASSLNRGQGAGYTF. This rearrangement joins TRBV7-2 to TRBJ1-2, with 9 bases aligning to TRBD1. The CDR3 runs 15 residues. V shed 2 bases, J shed 8 bases, and the junction held 9 bases outside the gene matches. From germline, CDR1 is SGHTA and CDR2 FQGNSA.

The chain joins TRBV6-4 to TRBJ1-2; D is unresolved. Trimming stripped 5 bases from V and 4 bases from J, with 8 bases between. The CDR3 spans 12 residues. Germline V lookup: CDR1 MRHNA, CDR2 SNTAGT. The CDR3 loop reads CASSSGPYGYTF. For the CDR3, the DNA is TGTGCCAGCAGTTCCGGCCCCTATGGCTACACCTTC.

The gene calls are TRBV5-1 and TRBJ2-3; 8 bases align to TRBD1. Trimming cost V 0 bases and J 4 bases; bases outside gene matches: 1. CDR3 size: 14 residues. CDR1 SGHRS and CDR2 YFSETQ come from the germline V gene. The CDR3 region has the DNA TGCGCCAGCAGCTTGGGACAGGGGCCAGATACGCAGTATTTT. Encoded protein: CASSLGQGPDTQYF.

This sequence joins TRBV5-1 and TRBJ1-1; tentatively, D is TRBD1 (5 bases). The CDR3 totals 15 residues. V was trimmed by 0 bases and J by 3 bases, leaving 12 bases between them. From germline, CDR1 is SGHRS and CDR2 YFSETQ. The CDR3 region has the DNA TGCGCCAGCAGCTTGGAGCCAGGGAGCCACACTGAAGCTTTCTTT. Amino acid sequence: CASSLEPGSHTEAFF.

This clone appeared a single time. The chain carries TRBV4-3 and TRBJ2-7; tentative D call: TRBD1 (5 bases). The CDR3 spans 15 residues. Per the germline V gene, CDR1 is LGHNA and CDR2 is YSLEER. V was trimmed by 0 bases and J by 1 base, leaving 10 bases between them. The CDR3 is CASSQEVAGSYEQYF. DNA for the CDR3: TGCGCCAGCAGCCAAGAGGTGGCAGGGTCCTACGAGCAGTACTTC.

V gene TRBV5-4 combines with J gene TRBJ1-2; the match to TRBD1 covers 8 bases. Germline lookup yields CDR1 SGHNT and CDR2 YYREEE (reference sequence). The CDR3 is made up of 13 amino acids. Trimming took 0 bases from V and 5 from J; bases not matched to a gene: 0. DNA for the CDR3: TGTGCCAGCAGCTTGGACAGGGGGTATGGCTACACCTTC. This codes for CASSLDRGYGYTF.

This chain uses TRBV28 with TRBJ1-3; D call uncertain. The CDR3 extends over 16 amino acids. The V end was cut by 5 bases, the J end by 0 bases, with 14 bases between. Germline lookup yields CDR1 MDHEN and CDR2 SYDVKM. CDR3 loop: CASSSRPPPSGNTIYF. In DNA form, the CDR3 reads TGTGCCAGCAGTAGCCGACCCCCCCCCTCTGGAAACACCATATATTTT.

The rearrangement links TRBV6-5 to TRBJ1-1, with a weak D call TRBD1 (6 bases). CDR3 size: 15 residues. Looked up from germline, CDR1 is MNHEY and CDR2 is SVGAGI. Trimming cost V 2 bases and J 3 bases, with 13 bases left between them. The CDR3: CASSYRVEGDTEAFF. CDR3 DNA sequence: TGTGCCAGCAGTTACCGGGTTGAGGGGGACACTGAAGCTTTCTTT.

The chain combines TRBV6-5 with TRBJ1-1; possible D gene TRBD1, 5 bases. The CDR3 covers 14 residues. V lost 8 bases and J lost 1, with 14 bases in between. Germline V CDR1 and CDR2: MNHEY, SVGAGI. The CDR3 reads CASRGRAANTEAFF. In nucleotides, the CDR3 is TGTGCCAGCCGGGGGAGGGCGGCGAACACTGAAGCTTTCTTT.

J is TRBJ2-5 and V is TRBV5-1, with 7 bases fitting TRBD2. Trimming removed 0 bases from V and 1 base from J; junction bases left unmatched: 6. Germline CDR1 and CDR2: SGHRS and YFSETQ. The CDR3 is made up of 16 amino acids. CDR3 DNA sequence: TGCGCCAGCAGCTTGGTACCGGGGGGATTCCAAGAGACCCAGTACTTC. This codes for CASSLVPGGFQETQYF.

This CDR3 reads CASRRTAGELFF. The CDR3, as DNA: TGTGCCAGCAGACGGACAGCGGGGGAGCTGTTTTTT. This rearrangement joins TRBV12-3 or TRBV12-4 to TRBJ2-2; TRBD1 is a possible D gene (6 bases). V lost 6 bases and J 8 bases, leaving 10 bases between the germline ends. The CDR3 covers 12 residues.

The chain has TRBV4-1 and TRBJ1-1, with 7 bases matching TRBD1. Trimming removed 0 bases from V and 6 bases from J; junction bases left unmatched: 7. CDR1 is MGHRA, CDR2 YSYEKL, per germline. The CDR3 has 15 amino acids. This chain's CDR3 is CASSQDQGGWAEAFF. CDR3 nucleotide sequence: TGCGCCAGCAGCCAAGATCAGGGGGGGTGGGCTGAAGCTTTCTTT.

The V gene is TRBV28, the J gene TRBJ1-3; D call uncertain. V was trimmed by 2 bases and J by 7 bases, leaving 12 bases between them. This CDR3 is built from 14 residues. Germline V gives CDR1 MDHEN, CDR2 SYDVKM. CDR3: CASSLGPLPNTIYF. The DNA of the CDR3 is TGTGCCAGCAGTTTAGGGCCTCTACCGAACACCATATATTTT.

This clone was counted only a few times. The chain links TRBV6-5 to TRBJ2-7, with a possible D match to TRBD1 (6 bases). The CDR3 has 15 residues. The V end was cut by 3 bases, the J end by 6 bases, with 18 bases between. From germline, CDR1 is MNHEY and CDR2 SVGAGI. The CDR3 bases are TGTGCCAGCAGTTATCTGACAGGAGCTACGGGCGAGCAGTACTTC. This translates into CASSYLTGATGEQYF.

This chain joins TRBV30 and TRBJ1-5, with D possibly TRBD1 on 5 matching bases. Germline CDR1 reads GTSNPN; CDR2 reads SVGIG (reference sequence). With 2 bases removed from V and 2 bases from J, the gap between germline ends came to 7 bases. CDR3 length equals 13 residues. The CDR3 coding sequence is TGTGCCTGGAGTATAGGGGGCAATCAGCCCCAGCATTTT. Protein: CAWSIGGNQPQHF.

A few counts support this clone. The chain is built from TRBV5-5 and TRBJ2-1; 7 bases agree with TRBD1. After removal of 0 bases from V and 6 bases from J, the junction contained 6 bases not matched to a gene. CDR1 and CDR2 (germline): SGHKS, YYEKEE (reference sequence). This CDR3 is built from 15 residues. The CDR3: CASSLGQGVFNEQFF. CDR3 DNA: TGTGCCAGCAGCTTGGGGCAGGGGGTATTCAATGAGCAGTTCTTC.